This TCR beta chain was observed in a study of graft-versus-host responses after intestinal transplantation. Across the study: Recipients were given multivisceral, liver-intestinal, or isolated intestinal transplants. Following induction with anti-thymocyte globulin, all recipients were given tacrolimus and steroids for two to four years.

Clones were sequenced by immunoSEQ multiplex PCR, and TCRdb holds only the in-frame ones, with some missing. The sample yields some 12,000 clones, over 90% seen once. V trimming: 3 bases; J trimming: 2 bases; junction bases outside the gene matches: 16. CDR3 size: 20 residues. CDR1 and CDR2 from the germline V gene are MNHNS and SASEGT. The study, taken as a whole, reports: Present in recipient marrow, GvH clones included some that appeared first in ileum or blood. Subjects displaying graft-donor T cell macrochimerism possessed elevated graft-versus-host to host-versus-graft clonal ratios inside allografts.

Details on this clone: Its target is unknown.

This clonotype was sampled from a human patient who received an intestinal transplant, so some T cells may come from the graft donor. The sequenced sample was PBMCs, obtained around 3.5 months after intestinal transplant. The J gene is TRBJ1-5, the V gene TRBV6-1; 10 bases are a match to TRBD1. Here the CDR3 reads CASSDRGGTGEVVGNQPQHF. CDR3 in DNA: TGTGCCAGCAGTGATCGAGGCGGGACAGGGGAAGTAGTGGGCAATCAGCCCCAGCATTTT.